Below, one T cell receptor beta chain is given with its context. The antigen it recognizes is unknown. No qualities accompany the bases; no much larger clone lies one base away. No therapy was being received by patients at the time of sample collection, although prior treatments had ranged from chemotherapy, radiotherapy, surgery and immunotherapy to none. After thawing, cells were enriched for T lymphocytes using a negative-selection kit, with EpCAM beads added for tumor-infiltrating lymphocytes. CD8 TIL subsets were FACS-sorted as CD3+CD4-CD8+CD45RA- cells split by CD39 and CD103 expression into DN, SP and DP. After mincing, tumor specimens underwent a 1 h digestion with hyaluronidase, collagenase and DNase, and were then filtered, enriched by Ficoll and cryopreserved. Populations were sorted to about 99% purity on a FACSAria II, and cell pellets were frozen for TCR sequencing without culture.

For each subset, between about 9,000 and 100,000 sorted cells were used for genomic DNA extraction with the DNeasy Blood and Tissue Kit. The TCRbeta V-J or V-D-J regions were sequenced and mapped through the immunoSEQ service, and coverage above 10x per sample was achieved. The source study handled its data this way. The analysis included only productive rearrangements exported from the immunoSEQ Analyzer platform, and clonality was assessed using the 500 most abundant clones. The Morisita-Horn similarity index and the Jaccard index were used to quantify repertoire overlap between populations. Morisita-Horn similarity between CD8 T-cell subset TCR repertoires was measured in about 6 cancer patients. TCRdb holds this immuneACCESS table with in-frame rearrangements only. Some clones are missing; in checked studies, unresolved V genes explain under half, and the rest has no known cause. That table furnishes V, J and clone size, whereas the DNA furnished D and trimming. Within this sample are about 450 clones, with about two thirds of them counted one time only. Under 55% of the sample belongs to the ten largest clones.

This sample is drawn from a study of CD39 and CD103 CD8 tumor-infiltrating T cells (dated by TCRdb to 2016 to 2019). Turning to the overall study: The repertoire comparisons shown came from four patients: one with an HPV-positive HNSCC, one with an HPV-negative HNSCC, one with ovarian cancer and one with melanoma. Deep sequencing of TCRbeta CDR3 was used to compare the repertoires of CD8 TIL subsets, defined by CD103 and CD39, against those of peripheral memory CD8 T cells. The study at large found these results: Compared with DN and SP CD8 TILs and with blood memory CD8 T cells, DP CD8 TILs appeared more oligoclonal, with the top 30 clonotypes covering 56-86%. DP TIL clonotypes were rarely detected in blood or uninvolved lymph node, whereas DN TIL clonotypes were found to largely overlap with peripheral memory CD8 repertoires.

CDR1 and CDR2 (MRHNA, SNTAGT) derive from the germline V gene. Trimming takes 5 bases off V and 2 bases off J; junction bases not matched to a gene: 4. The CDR3 measures 14 amino acids from cysteine to phenylalanine. The sequence is cut down to CDR3 DNA, 42 bases in frame from base 1. Recombination joined TRBV6-4 with TRBJ2-3; TRBD1 agrees with 7 junctional bases. This receptor was obtained from a human donor with head and neck squamous cell carcinoma. Sequencing was performed on CD39+ CD103+ CD8+ T cells sorted from the tumor. The cell subset or site label corresponds to: CD103+CD39+ double-positive CD45RA- CD8 T cells. The CDR3 region has the sequence CASSHQGDTDTQYF. The DNA reads as follows: TGTGCCAGCAGTCATCAGGGGGACACAGATACGCAGTATTTT.